The T cell receptor beta chain described here comes from a study of shared clonotypes between healthy human individuals. Findings and caveats of the study: It was the non-shared clonotypes that had lower generation probabilities than clonotypes shared by all four donors.

The naive CD8 fraction comprised CD45RO-negative cells positively selected for CCR7 and excluded terminally differentiated effector memory CD45RA+ cells. All the donors were Caucasian adults who lived in Nashville, Tennessee. To note about this clone: The antigen is unknown.

The authors split each subset's genomic DNA evenly across several immunoSEQ plates. Per the original methods: Junction-only immunoSEQ sequences carried no quality scores, so filtering differed. Clones were sequenced by immunoSEQ multiplex PCR, and TCRdb holds only the in-frame ones, with some missing. From that table come the V and J calls and clone size; the DNA was used to work out D and trimming. The data hold some 2.1 million clones, with approximately 92% observed a single time. The junction had 6 bases not matched to a gene; V was cut back by 5 bases and J by 5 bases. CDR3 size: 14 residues. Per the germline V gene, CDR1 is SGHTA and CDR2 is FQGTGA.

Source material: naive CD8+ T cells from PBMCs. The gene calls are TRBV7-3 and TRBJ2-1, with 7 bases lining up with TRBD2. The receptor was derived from a man aged 18 to 30 in good health. Some clones in this sample may be carry-over from other donors' samples. The CDR3 DNA reads as TGTGCCAGCAGCCGAACTAGCGCCAACAATGAGCAGTTCTTC. It yields the protein CASSRTSANNEQFF.